The 26 T cell receptor beta chains below were found in one sample sequenced in a study of blood T cell repertoires in COVID-19. Data came from immunoSEQ multiplex PCR; TCRdb stores just in-frame clones and leaves some out. The sample shows 90,000 to 150,000 clones, about 79% of them seen only once. Sequencing was done on a sample of peripheral blood. The receptors were gathered from a woman of 80 years or more with acute or convalescent COVID-19.

This chain uses TRBV2 with TRBJ2-3; D remains unclear. V was cut by 0 bases and J by 2 bases, with 9 bases left in between. CDR1 and CDR2 (germline): SNHLY, FYNNEI. This CDR3 comprises 15 residues. The CDR3 sequence is CASSEAQRYTDTQYF. As DNA, the CDR3 is TGTGCCAGCAGTGAAGCGCAGAGGTACACAGATACGCAGTATTTT.

This clone was seen only a few times. The rearrangement joins TRBV5-8 to TRBJ1-5; weak D call: TRBD1 (5 bases). CDR1 and CDR2 from the germline V gene are SGHTS and YDEGEE. Trimming took off 7 bases at V and 0 bases at J, with 11 bases between the two ends. This CDR3 comprises 14 residues. The CDR3 DNA sequence: TGTGCCAGCCGACAGACAAATAGCAATCAGCCCCAGCATTTT. Protein sequence: CASRQTNSNQPQHF.

The chain employs TRBV24-1 and TRBJ2-5; a possible D gene is TRBD1 (5 bases). Trimming removed 7 bases from V and 2 bases from J, with 13 bases in between. Germline V gene sequence: CDR1 KGHDR, CDR2 SFDVKD. The CDR3 covers 14 residues. The CDR3 nucleotides are TGTGCCACCAGGGGTGGGGCCGGTCAAGAGACCCAGTACTTC. Translated: CATRGGAGQETQYF.

The chain carries TRBV6-2 or TRBV6-3 and TRBJ1-6; TRBD1 might be the D (5 bases). The V end lost 2 bases, the J end lost 9 bases, and 5 bases lay between the germline ends. Germline CDR1 MNHEY, CDR2 SVGEGT. The CDR3 runs to 12 residues. The CDR3 protein is CASSYRGSPLHF. The CDR3 coding sequence is TGTGCCAGCAGTTACAGGGGTTCACCCCTCCACTTT.

This clone has just one count. V and J are TRBV4-2 and TRBJ1-5, with D tentatively TRBD1 (6 bases). Deletions cut 3 bases from V and 7 bases from J, with 19 bases between. From germline, CDR1 is LGHNA and CDR2 YNFKEQ. This CDR3 comprises 16 residues. Here the CDR3 reads CASSHKRGGAEQPQHF. DNA for the CDR3: TGTGCCAGCAGCCATAAACGAGGGGGGGCAGAACAGCCCCAGCATTTT.

V usage is TRBV11-2 and J usage is TRBJ2-1, with a tentative D call TRBD2 (5 bases). The CDR3 runs 13 residues. Germline CDR1 reads SGHAT; CDR2 reads FQNNGV. V was cut by 3 bases and J by 7 bases, with 10 bases left in between. CDR3 DNA sequence: TGTGCCAGCAGCTTTAGCGCGAGGAATGAGCAGTTCTTC. This sequence encodes CASSFSARNEQFF.

This chain links TRBV4-1 with TRBJ2-1; 7 bases are shared with TRBD2. The CDR3 has 16 residues. CDR1 and CDR2 (germline): MGHRA, YSYEKL. Trimming at V came to 1 base and at J to 5 bases, leaving 8 bases not matched to a gene. The CDR3 sequence: CASSQGREVPHNEQFF. The DNA of the CDR3 is TGCGCCAGCAGCCAAGGACGGGAGGTCCCCCACAATGAGCAGTTCTTC.

This chain uses TRBV27 with TRBJ1-1; D uncertain. The CDR3 sequence is 13 residues long. V was clipped by 4 bases and J by 0 bases, with 6 bases between them. Germline CDR1 reads MNHEY; CDR2 reads SMNVEV (reference sequence). CDR3 amino acids: CASSYIMNTEAFF. The DNA for the CDR3 is TGTGCCAGCAGTTATATTATGAACACTGAAGCTTTCTTT.

The rearrangement joins TRBV11-3 to TRBJ2-5; 11 bases are shared with TRBD2. The germline V gene has CDR1 SGHNT and CDR2 YENEEA. The CDR3 is 15 amino acids. J lost 2 bases, V lost 5 bases, and 4 bases had no gene match. The DNA for the CDR3 is TGTGCCAGCAGCCCGGGACTAGCGGTTCAAGAGACCCAGTACTTC. Its protein product is CASSPGLAVQETQYF.

This clone was observed many times. J is TRBJ2-7 and V is TRBV6-5, with 9 bases identical to TRBD1. The CDR3 is 15 amino acids. Germline lookup yields CDR1 MNHEY and CDR2 SVGAGI. V trimming: 2 bases; J trimming: 4 bases; junction bases outside the gene matches: 6. The CDR3 protein is CASSYTPGQGYEQYF. The CDR3 nucleotides are TGTGCCAGCAGTTACACACCGGGACAGGGTTACGAGCAGTACTTC.

The chain is built from TRBV29-1 and TRBJ2-7; unclear D gene. CDR3 length equals 15 residues. V lost 4 bases and J lost 0, with 16 bases in between. The germline V gene encodes CDR1 SQVTM and CDR2 ANQGSEA. The CDR3 DNA sequence: TGCAGCGTTGTCTGGTGGCACACAAGCTCCTACGAGCAGTACTTC. As protein: CSVVWWHTSSYEQYF.

This clone has only a few counts. V is TRBV24-1 and J is TRBJ2-1, with 8 bases lining up with TRBD2. CDR1 is KGHDR and CDR2 is SFDVKD in the germline V gene. CDR3 length equals 18 residues. V shed 3 bases, J shed 9 bases, and the junction held 18 bases outside the gene matches. DNA for the CDR3: TGTGCCACCAGTGATCCAAGACCTTTAGCGGGGAGGGTAGGTGAGCAGTTCTTC. Translated: CATSDPRPLAGRVGEQFF.

The chain links TRBV2 to TRBJ1-2, with 9 bases that match TRBD1. Losses at the gene ends were 6 bases for V and 0 bases for J; bases not matched to a gene: 5. Germline CDR1 is SNHLY and CDR2 is FYNNEI. The CDR3 covers 15 residues. The CDR3 loop reads CASRDRGNTNYGYTF. The CDR3, as DNA: TGTGCCAGCAGGGACAGGGGTAACACTAACTATGGCTACACCTTC.

The CDR3 nucleotides are TGTGCCAGCAGCCTGGGACTAGCCAGCACAGATACGCAGTATTTT. Translation: CASSLGLASTDTQYF. The chain employs TRBV9 and TRBJ2-3, with 9 bases that match TRBD2. The CDR3 runs 15 residues. V shed 4 bases and J 0 bases; nucleotides not matched to a gene: 3. Germline CDR1 is SGDLS and CDR2 is YYNGEE.

The chain is built from TRBV30 and TRBJ1-5, with 10 bases identical to TRBD1. Trimming removed 5 bases from V and 4 bases from J; junction bases left unmatched: 8. Germline CDR1 is GTSNPN and CDR2 is SVGIG (reference sequence). The CDR3 runs to 15 residues. CDR3 sequence reads: CAWADRGYVNQPQHF. The CDR3 DNA sequence: TGTGCCTGGGCGGACAGGGGGTACGTAAATCAGCCCCAGCATTTT.

This clone was seen a handful of times. The chain links TRBV2 to TRBJ2-1; D possibly corresponds to TRBD1 (6 bases). The CDR3 runs 14 residues. Germline V gives CDR1 SNHLY, CDR2 FYNNEI. Trimming stripped 7 bases from V and 2 bases from J, with 12 bases between. CDR3 sequence reads: CASTPGVAYNEQFF. CDR3 sequence (DNA): TGTGCCAGCACCCCAGGGGTCGCCTACAATGAGCAGTTCTTC. The full variable domain, rest sourced from reference TRBV2 and TRBJ2-1, is EPEVTQTPSHQVTQMGQEVILRCVPISNHLYFYWYRQILGQKVEFLVSFYNNEISEKSEIFDDQFSVERPDGSNFTLKIRSTKLEDSAMYFCASTPGVAYNEQFFGPGTRLTVL.

The V gene is TRBV5-6, the J gene TRBJ1-6; D gene unclear. Germline V gene lookup returns CDR1 SGHDT and CDR2 YYEEEE. The length of the CDR3 is 15 residues. With 3 bases removed from V and 8 bases from J, the gap between germline ends came to 15 bases. CDR3 DNA sequence: TGTGCCAGCAGCTACGGGATAAGGCTGGATTCACCCCTCCACTTT. It encodes CASSYGIRLDSPLHF.

In this sample, this clone turned up once. The chain links TRBV6-2 or TRBV6-3 to TRBJ2-5; 12 bases map to TRBD2. The CDR3 extends over 17 amino acids. The germline V gene encodes CDR1 MNHEY and CDR2 SVGEGT. The J segment lost 4 bases and the V segment lost 6 bases, leaving 12 bases of the junction unmatched. CDR3 DNA sequence: TGTGCCAGCAGCCCGGGACTAGCGGGCGGGGCTGGAGAGACCCAGTACTTC. Its translation: CASSPGLAGGAGETQYF.

This chain connects TRBV5-8 to TRBJ1-1; 8 nucleotides align to TRBD1. CDR1 is SGHTS and CDR2 is YDEGEE in the germline V gene. The V gene end was trimmed by 1 base and the J gene end by 10 bases; junction bases not matched to a gene: 0. This CDR3 spans 11 amino acids. CDR3 sequence: CASSLQGAAFF. CDR3 in DNA: TGTGCCAGCAGCTTGCAGGGGGCAGCTTTCTTT.

This chain uses TRBV9 with TRBJ2-2; a possible D gene is TRBD1 (5 bases). In germline, CDR1 is SGDLS, CDR2 YYNGEE. This CDR3 is built from 15 residues. Trimming stripped 2 bases from V and 5 bases from J, with 13 bases between. The chain's CDR3 is CASSVLAQETGELFF. CDR3 sequence (DNA): TGTGCCAGCAGCGTCCTGGCACAGGAGACCGGGGAGCTGTTTTTT.

The genes are TRBV2 and TRBJ2-2; D possibly corresponds to TRBD1 (5 bases). Germline V gene lookup returns CDR1 SNHLY and CDR2 FYNNEI. V lost 6 bases to trimming and J lost 5 bases, with 13 bases between them. The CDR3 totals 14 residues. CDR3 bases: TGTGCCAGCAGCCCTTGGACAAATACCGGGGAGCTGTTTTTT. Amino acids: CASSPWTNTGELFF.

V usage is TRBV7-9 and J usage is TRBJ2-1, with D possibly being TRBD2 (5 bases). CDR3 length: 14 amino acids. The germline V gene has CDR1 SEHNR and CDR2 FQNEAQ (reference sequence). V lost 8 bases and J 7 bases, leaving 18 bases between the germline ends. The CDR3 DNA sequence: TGTGCCAGCTCTCGAGGGAGAGCACAAAATGAGCAGTTCTTC. This gives the protein CASSRGRAQNEQFF.

The CDR3 region has the DNA TGTGCCAGCAGTGAAGGACAGCGATCCTACACCGGGGAGCTGTTTTTT. Its protein is CASSEGQRSYTGELFF. The rearrangement joins TRBV25-1 to TRBJ2-2; the D gene is possibly TRBD1 (6 bases). V dropped 2 bases and J dropped 3 bases, with 13 bases sitting between them. The CDR3 runs 16 residues. Germline V gene sequence: CDR1 MGHDK, CDR2 SYGVNS.

The chain recombines TRBV7-2 with TRBJ1-2, with D possibly being TRBD1 (5 bases). The CDR3 consists of 14 residues. CDR1 is SGHTA, CDR2 FQGNSA, per germline. V was cut by 6 bases and J by 4 bases, with 15 bases left in between. The CDR3 loop is CASSRRFQGYGYTF. In DNA, the CDR3 is TGTGCCAGCAGTCGCCGGTTTCAGGGCTATGGCTACACCTTC.

V usage is TRBV3-1 (or the pseudogene TRBV3-2) and J usage is TRBJ1-1; possible D gene TRBD1, 6 bases. Germline CDR1 is LGHDT and CDR2 is YNNKEL (reference sequence). CDR3 size: 14 residues. V gave up 1 base and J gave up 6 bases, with 12 bases separating them. The CDR3 sequence is CASSQGQGGSEAFF. CDR3 DNA sequence: TGTGCCAGCAGCCAAGGCCAAGGGGGATCTGAAGCTTTCTTT.

The gene calls are TRBV3-1 (or the pseudogene TRBV3-2) and TRBJ2-7; 8 bases map to TRBD2. This CDR3 comprises 15 residues. CDR1 and CDR2 from the germline V gene are LGHDT and YNNKEL (reference sequence). Losses at the gene ends were 6 bases for V and 7 bases for J; bases not matched to a gene: 14. The CDR3 DNA reads TGTGCCAGCAGTCCGTGGCGGGAGGTTTCCAGGGAGCAGTACTTC. Amino acid sequence: CASSPWREVSREQYF.